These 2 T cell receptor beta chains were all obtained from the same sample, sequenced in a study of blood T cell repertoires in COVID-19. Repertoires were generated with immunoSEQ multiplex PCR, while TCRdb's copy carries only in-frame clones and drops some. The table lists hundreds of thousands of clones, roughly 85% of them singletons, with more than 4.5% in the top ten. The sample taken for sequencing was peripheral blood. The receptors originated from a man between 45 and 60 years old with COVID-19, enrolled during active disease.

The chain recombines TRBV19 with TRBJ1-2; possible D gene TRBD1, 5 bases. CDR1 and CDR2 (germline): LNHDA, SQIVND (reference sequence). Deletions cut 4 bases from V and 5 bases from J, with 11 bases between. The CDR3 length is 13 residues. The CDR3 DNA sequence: TGTGCCAGTAGTAGCGGGACGGATTATGGCTACACCTTC. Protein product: CASSSGTDYGYTF.

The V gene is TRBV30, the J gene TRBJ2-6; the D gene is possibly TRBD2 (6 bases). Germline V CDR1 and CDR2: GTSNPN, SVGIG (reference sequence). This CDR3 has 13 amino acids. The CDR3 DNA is TGTGGCGGGGCTATCTCTGGGGCCAACGTCCTGACTTTC. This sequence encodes CGGAISGANVLTF.